These 3 T cell receptor beta chains were sequenced from one sample in a study of T cell repertoires in ileal Crohn's disease. Here immunoSEQ multiplex PCR was the method, and the copy in TCRdb shows in-frame clones only, minus some. This table holds some 4,300 clones, 70% to 80% found once. Sequencing was done on a sample of ileal tissue. The receptors stem from an adult with Crohn's disease.

The CDR3 coding sequence is TGTGCCAGTGAGGACACGAGAGTCGCAACTAATGAAAAACTGTTTTTT. This encodes CASEDTRVATNEKLFF. The J gene is TRBJ1-4, the V gene TRBV25-1; D might be TRBD1 (5 bases). The length of the CDR3 is 16 residues. Trimming removed 9 bases from V and 0 bases from J, with 17 bases in between. CDR1 is MGHDK and CDR2 is SYGVNS in the germline V gene.

V usage is TRBV7-9 and J usage is TRBJ2-7, with TRBD1 matching 12 bases. V trimming: 5 bases; J trimming: 6 bases; junction bases outside the gene matches: 11. The CDR3 contains 16 residues. CDR1 is SEHNR and CDR2 is FQNEAQ in the germline V gene (reference sequence). The chain's CDR3 is CASSDRPGQGASEQYF. CDR3 nucleotides: TGTGCCAGCAGCGACCGCCCGGGACAGGGGGCTTCCGAGCAGTACTTC.

The chain uses TRBV10-3 and TRBJ2-7; TRBD2 aligns across 11 bases. The CDR3 length is 16 residues. Germline assignment: CDR1 ENHRY and CDR2 SYGVKD. Trimming took 3 bases from V and 3 from J; bases not matched to a gene: 7. The CDR3 region has the DNA TGTGCCATCAGTGATACATCGACTAGCGGGAACTACGAGCAGTACTTC. It translates to CAISDTSTSGNYEQYF.